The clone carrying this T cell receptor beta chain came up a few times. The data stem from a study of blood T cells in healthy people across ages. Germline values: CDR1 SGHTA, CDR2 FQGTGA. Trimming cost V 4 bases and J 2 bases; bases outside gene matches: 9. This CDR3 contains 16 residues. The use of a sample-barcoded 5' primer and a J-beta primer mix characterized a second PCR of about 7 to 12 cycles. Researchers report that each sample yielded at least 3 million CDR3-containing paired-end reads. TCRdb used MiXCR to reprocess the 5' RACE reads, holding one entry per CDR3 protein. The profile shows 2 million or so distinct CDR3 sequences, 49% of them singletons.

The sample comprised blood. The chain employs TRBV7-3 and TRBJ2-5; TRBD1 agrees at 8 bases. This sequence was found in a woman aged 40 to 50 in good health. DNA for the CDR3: TGTGCCAGCAGCTCGACGGGCAGGGGGCCTCAAGAGACCCAGTACTTC. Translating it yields CASSSTGRGPQETQYF.